The sequence of this T cell receptor (beta chain) was determined in a study of blood T cell repertoires in COVID-19 (dated by TCRdb to between 2020 and 2021). About the investigation overall: Samples from collaborators originated in the United States, Italy and Spain and spanned both the acute and convalescent phases of COVID-19. The samples were drawn from the first 160 participants of the ongoing ImmuneRACE study and from 1,254 subjects provided by 6 global collaborators. HLA class I and class II types, where available, came from metadata supplied by the sample provider rather than from assay-based typing. The dataset comprised deeply sampled blood TCRbeta repertoires from subjects exposed to, actively infected with, or recovered from COVID-19. The prospective study material was composed of cDNA or gDNA derived from T cells, B-cell-depleted T cells, or PBMCs. A de-identified subject ID, COVID-19 status, age in years and sex were almost always included in the sample metadata. A freely available public database, intended as a resource for researchers studying the immune response to SARS-CoV-2, is where the repertoires were released. Broader findings and caveats from the paper: The amount of clinical and demographic metadata varied by source and participant and was provided uncurated.

Worth noting for this clone: No antigen is known for it. No base quality values were provided; no much bigger clone lies one nucleotide off.

Collaborating institutions collected whole blood in K2EDTA tubes following their own protocols. For TCRbeta analysis, collaborators shipped samples as frozen whole blood, isolated PBMCs, or DNA extracted from either of those sample types. TCRbeta CDR3 regions were amplified from genomic DNA by means of the immunoSEQ Assay, a bias-controlled multiplex PCR. Per the original workflow: Nucleated cell counts per sample were estimated from amplification of reference gene primers within the assay. To quantify the absolute abundance of each unique TCRbeta CDR3 rearrangement, sequence reads were collapsed and filtered. For each sample, productive Simpson clonality was calculated by taking the square root of Simpson's diversity index across productive rearrangements. Here the immuneACCESS table is served through TCRdb, limited to in-frame sequences with V and J called. Missing clones are a known gap in these copies; in checked studies unresolved V genes cover under half, and the rest lacks a known reason. From that table come the V and J calls and clone size; the DNA was used to work out D and trimming. The sample table holds about 180,000 clones, of which around 85% were seen once. Of the sample, around 21% is held by the ten largest clones.

Based on the germline V gene, the CDR1 and CDR2 sequences are SGHTA and FQGNSA. V trim: 1 base; J trim: 5 bases; unmatched bases: 4. The CDR3 covers 16 residues, taking in both the cysteine and the phenylalanine. Solely the CDR3 DNA is kept, with 48 bases framed from the first base. Sequences were obtained from peripheral blood. This sequence uses TRBV7-2 and TRBJ1-4; TRBD1 fits 10 bases in the junction. This sequence was found in a man aged 70-80 years with active or convalescent COVID-19. The DNA sequence is as follows: TGTGCCAGCAGCTTAGGATCGGGACAGGGGAATGAAAAACTGTTTTTT. This codes for CASSLGSGQGNEKLFF.